A selection of T cell receptor beta chains follows, all from one sample in a study of beta chain features in type 1 diabetes. Sequencing was performed with immunoSEQ multiplex PCR; in TCRdb, only in-frame clones are kept and a portion is missing. Of 300,000 to 400,000 clones listed, around 12% are singletons. The sequencing input was naive CD4+ T cells from blood. All receptors come from a man between 18 and 29 years old in good health. CDR3s include the opening cysteine and the closing phenylalanine or tryptophan. The order of the fields is V gene, D gene, J gene, CDR3 protein. D genes are given only for firm matches.

V gene: TRBV7-2
D gene: TRBD1
J gene: TRBJ2-1
CDR3 protein: CASSLGWTGHSGIHEQFF

V gene: TRBV30
D gene: -
J gene: TRBJ2-7
CDR3 protein: CAWQVSYEQYF

V gene: TRBV7-2
D gene: -
J gene: TRBJ2-2
CDR3 protein: CASSPTGSGGELFF

V gene: TRBV6-5
D gene: -
J gene: TRBJ1-5
CDR3 protein: CASSYSVNQPQHF

V gene: TRBV9
D gene: TRBD1
J gene: TRBJ1-4
CDR3 protein: CASSVRGQGNEKLFF

V gene: TRBV5-6
D gene: TRBD2
J gene: TRBJ2-7
CDR3 protein: CASSSRLAGVLHEQYF

V gene: TRBV11-2
D gene: -
J gene: TRBJ2-3
CDR3 protein: CASSSLWKGQLYKADTQYF

V gene: TRBV7-3
D gene: TRBD2
J gene: TRBJ2-2
CDR3 protein: CASSLAGPNTGELFF

V gene: TRBV4-2
D gene: TRBD2
J gene: TRBJ2-4
CDR3 protein: CASSHETSGDLKNIQYF

V gene: TRBV7-3
D gene: -
J gene: TRBJ2-3
CDR3 protein: CASSLNAGTDTQYF

V gene: TRBV9
D gene: TRBD2
J gene: TRBJ2-5
CDR3 protein: CASSVGQREQETQYF

V gene: TRBV28
D gene: TRBD2
J gene: TRBJ2-7
CDR3 protein: CASSFAGGHEQYF

V gene: TRBV27
D gene: -
J gene: TRBJ2-7
CDR3 protein: CASRLGNSYEQYF

V gene: TRBV7-2
D gene: TRBD1
J gene: TRBJ1-3
CDR3 protein: CASSWDRQNTIYF

V gene: TRBV30
D gene: -
J gene: TRBJ2-2
CDR3 protein: CAWRGAVTGELFF

V gene: TRBV7-6
D gene: -
J gene: TRBJ2-5
CDR3 protein: CASSLGGTLQETQYF

V gene: TRBV28
D gene: TRBD1
J gene: TRBJ2-1
CDR3 protein: CASRQGSSYNEQFF

V gene: TRBV25-1
D gene: TRBD1
J gene: TRBJ1-5
CDR3 protein: CASSGQGEAQPQHF

V gene: TRBV6-1
D gene: TRBD2
J gene: TRBJ2-4
CDR3 protein: CALAGEIAKNIQYF

V gene: TRBV19
D gene: -
J gene: TRBJ2-6
CDR3 protein: CASNKNSGANVLTF

V gene: TRBV5-1
D gene: -
J gene: TRBJ2-2
CDR3 protein: CASTVGSGHTGELFF

V gene: TRBV4-2
D gene: -
J gene: TRBJ2-2
CDR3 protein: CASSQDLRGLALNPNTGELFF

V gene: TRBV10-3
D gene: TRBD1
J gene: TRBJ2-5
CDR3 protein: CAISDGTGTETQYF

V gene: TRBV19
D gene: TRBD2
J gene: TRBJ2-5
CDR3 protein: CASARLAEYQETQYF

V gene: TRBV7-2
D gene: TRBD2
J gene: TRBJ2-1
CDR3 protein: CASSPTSVSYNEQFF

V gene: TRBV5-1
D gene: -
J gene: TRBJ1-1
CDR3 protein: CASSEAQGNTEAFF

V gene: TRBV7-3
D gene: -
J gene: TRBJ2-1
CDR3 protein: CASSFLGGDGNEQFF

V gene: TRBV7-8
D gene: -
J gene: TRBJ1-1
CDR3 protein: CASRETGQMNTEAFF

V gene: TRBV28
D gene: -
J gene: TRBJ1-5
CDR3 protein: CASSLAGGNQPQHF

V gene: TRBV2
D gene: -
J gene: TRBJ1-1
CDR3 protein: CASSPMAGVMNTEAFF

V gene: TRBV7-9
D gene: TRBD1
J gene: TRBJ2-7
CDR3 protein: CASSLISGTGAYEQYF

V gene: TRBV7-2
D gene: TRBD1
J gene: TRBJ2-1
CDR3 protein: CASRFAGGAYEQFF

V gene: TRBV9
D gene: TRBD1
J gene: TRBJ1-2
CDR3 protein: CASSSDRDAGYTF

V gene: TRBV6-6
D gene: -
J gene: TRBJ2-7
CDR3 protein: CASSYRRVGYEQYF

V gene: TRBV7-7
D gene: -
J gene: TRBJ2-3
CDR3 protein: CASSLGLALGGDTQYF

V gene: TRBV7-2
D gene: -
J gene: TRBJ2-5
CDR3 protein: CASSPPSGTQYF

V gene: TRBV18
D gene: -
J gene: TRBJ1-1
CDR3 protein: CASSLDLNTEAFF

V gene: TRBV7-2
D gene: TRBD1
J gene: TRBJ2-7
CDR3 protein: CASSLEQGAYEQYF

V gene: TRBV7-2
D gene: TRBD1
J gene: TRBJ1-4
CDR3 protein: CASSFGTAEEKLFF

V gene: TRBV29-1
D gene: TRBD1
J gene: TRBJ1-5
CDR3 protein: CSVATGGGNQPQHF

V gene: TRBV5-1
D gene: TRBD1
J gene: TRBJ2-1
CDR3 protein: CASSWRQGPYNEQFF

V gene: TRBV18
D gene: -
J gene: TRBJ2-5
CDR3 protein: CASSPALGVGKTQYF

V gene: TRBV5-1
D gene: TRBD2
J gene: TRBJ2-3
CDR3 protein: CASSLDPFTSGGTDTQYF

V gene: TRBV7-6
D gene: TRBD1
J gene: TRBJ2-7
CDR3 protein: CASSSLTGVHEQYF

V gene: TRBV9
D gene: -
J gene: TRBJ2-5
CDR3 protein: CASSVWGRETQYF

V gene: TRBV7-8
D gene: TRBD1
J gene: TRBJ1-2
CDR3 protein: CASSPRTHRGDGYTF

V gene: TRBV6-6
D gene: -
J gene: TRBJ2-2
CDR3 protein: CASKWWGTSTGELFF

V gene: TRBV19
D gene: TRBD2
J gene: TRBJ2-3
CDR3 protein: CASSVAGTSGTDTQYF

V gene: TRBV10-3
D gene: TRBD1
J gene: TRBJ2-1
CDR3 protein: CAVGQGENEQFF

V gene: TRBV9
D gene: -
J gene: TRBJ1-6
CDR3 protein: CASSVGKLSPLHF

V gene: TRBV30
D gene: TRBD1
J gene: TRBJ1-2
CDR3 protein: CAWRLTGGSGGYTF

V gene: TRBV7-9
D gene: -
J gene: TRBJ2-5
CDR3 protein: CASSLLGVGETQYF

V gene: TRBV30
D gene: -
J gene: TRBJ1-3
CDR3 protein: CAWSVGVSGNTIYF

V gene: TRBV9
D gene: TRBD1
J gene: TRBJ2-1
CDR3 protein: CASSVADRGRNEQFF

V gene: TRBV7-6
D gene: -
J gene: TRBJ2-1
CDR3 protein: CASSLAQYNEQFF

V gene: TRBV4-2
D gene: -
J gene: TRBJ1-5
CDR3 protein: CASSQGSGGNQPQHF

V gene: TRBV7-8
D gene: TRBD2
J gene: TRBJ2-7
CDR3 protein: CASSLSGGRAGEQYF

V gene: TRBV18
D gene: TRBD1
J gene: TRBJ1-4
CDR3 protein: CASCLAGTVNEKLFF

V gene: TRBV27
D gene: -
J gene: TRBJ2-5
CDR3 protein: CASSLLWGETQYF